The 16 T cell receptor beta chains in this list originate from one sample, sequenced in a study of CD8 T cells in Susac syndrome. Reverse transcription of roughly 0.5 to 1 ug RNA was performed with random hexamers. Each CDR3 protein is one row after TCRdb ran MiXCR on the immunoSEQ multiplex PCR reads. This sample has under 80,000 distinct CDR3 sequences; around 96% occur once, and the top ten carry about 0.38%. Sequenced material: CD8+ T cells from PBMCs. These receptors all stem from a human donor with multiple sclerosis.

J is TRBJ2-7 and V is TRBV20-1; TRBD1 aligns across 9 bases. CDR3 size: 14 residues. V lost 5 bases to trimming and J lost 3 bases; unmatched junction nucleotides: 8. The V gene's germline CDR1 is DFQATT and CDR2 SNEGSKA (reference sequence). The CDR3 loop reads CSAFDRDRDYEQYF. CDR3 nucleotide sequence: TGCAGTGCTTTCGACCGGGACAGGGACTACGAGCAGTACTTC.

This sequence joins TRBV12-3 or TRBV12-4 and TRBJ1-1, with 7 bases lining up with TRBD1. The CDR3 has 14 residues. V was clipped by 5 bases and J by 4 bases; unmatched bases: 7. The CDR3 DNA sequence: TGTGCCAGCAGTATTCCAGGGGGGGGCACTGAAGCTTTCTTT. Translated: CASSIPGGGTEAFF.

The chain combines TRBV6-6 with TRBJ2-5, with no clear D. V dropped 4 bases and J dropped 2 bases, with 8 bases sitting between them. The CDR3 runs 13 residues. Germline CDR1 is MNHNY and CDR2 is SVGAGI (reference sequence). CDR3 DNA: TGTGCCAGCAGTTTTCCGACACAAGAGACCCAGTACTTC. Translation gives CASSFPTQETQYF.

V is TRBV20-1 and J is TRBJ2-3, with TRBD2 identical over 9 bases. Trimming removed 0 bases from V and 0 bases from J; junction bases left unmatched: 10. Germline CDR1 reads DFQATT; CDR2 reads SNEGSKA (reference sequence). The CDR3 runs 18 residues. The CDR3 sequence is CSARDTSGGHPSTDTQYF. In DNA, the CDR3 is TGCAGTGCTAGAGATACGAGCGGGGGGCACCCTAGCACAGATACGCAGTATTTT.

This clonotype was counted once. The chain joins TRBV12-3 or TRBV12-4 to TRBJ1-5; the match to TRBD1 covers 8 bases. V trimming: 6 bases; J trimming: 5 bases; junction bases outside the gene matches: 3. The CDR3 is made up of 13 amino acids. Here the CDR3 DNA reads TGTGCCAGCAGCGGGACAGGATATCAGCCCCAGCATTTT. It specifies CASSGTGYQPQHF.

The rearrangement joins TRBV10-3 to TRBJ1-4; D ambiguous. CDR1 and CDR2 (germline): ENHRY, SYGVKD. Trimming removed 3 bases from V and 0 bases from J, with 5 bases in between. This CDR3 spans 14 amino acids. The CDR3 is CAISEGSTNEKLFF. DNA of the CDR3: TGTGCCATCAGTGAAGGGTCAACTAATGAAAAACTGTTTTTT.

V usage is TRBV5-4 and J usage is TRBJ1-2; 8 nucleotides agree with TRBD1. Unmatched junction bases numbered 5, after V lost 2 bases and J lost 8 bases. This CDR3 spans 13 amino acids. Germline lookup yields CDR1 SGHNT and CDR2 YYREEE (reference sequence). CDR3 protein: CASSLQGGVGYTF. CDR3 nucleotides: TGTGCCAGCAGCTTACAGGGGGGAGTGGGCTACACCTTC.

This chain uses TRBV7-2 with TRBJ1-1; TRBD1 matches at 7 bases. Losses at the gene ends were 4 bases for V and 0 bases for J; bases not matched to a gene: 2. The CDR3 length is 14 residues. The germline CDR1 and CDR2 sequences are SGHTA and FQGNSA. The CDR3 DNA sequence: TGTGCCAGCAGCTACAGGGGCATGAACACTGAAGCTTTCTTT. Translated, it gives CASSYRGMNTEAFF.

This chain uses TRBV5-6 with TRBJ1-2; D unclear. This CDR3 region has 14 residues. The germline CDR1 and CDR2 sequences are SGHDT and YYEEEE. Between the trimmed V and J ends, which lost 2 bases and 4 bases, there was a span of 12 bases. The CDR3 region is CASSFQPASYGYTF. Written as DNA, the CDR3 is TGTGCCAGCAGCTTTCAGCCTGCGAGCTATGGCTACACCTTC.

CDR3 loop: CASSPQGTYNEQFF. The CDR3 nucleotides read TGTGCCAGCAGCCCCCAGGGAACCTACAATGAGCAGTTCTTC. The J gene is TRBJ2-1, the V gene TRBV9, with D possibly being TRBD1 (5 bases). The CDR3 sequence is 14 residues long. V lost 4 bases and J 2 bases, leaving 10 bases between the germline ends. The germline V gene has CDR1 SGDLS and CDR2 YYNGEE.

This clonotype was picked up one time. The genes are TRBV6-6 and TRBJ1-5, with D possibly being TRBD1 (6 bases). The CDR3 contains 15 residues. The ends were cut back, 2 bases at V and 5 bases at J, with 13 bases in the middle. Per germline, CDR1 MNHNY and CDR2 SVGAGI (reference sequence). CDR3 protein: CASSYPRDTHQPQHF. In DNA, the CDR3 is TGTGCCAGCAGTTACCCCCGGGACACACATCAGCCCCAGCATTTT.

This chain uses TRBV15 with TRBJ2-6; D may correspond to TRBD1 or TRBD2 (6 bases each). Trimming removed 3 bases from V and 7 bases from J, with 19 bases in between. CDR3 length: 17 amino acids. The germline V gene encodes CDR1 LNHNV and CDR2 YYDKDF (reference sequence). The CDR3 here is CATSSDLEGGFANVLTF. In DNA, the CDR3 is TGTGCCACCAGCAGTGATCTAGAGGGGGGATTTGCCAACGTCCTGACTTTC.

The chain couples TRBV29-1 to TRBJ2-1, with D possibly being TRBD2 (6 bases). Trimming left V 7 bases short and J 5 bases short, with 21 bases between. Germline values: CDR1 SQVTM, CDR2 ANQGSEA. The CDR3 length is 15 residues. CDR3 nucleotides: TGCAGCGCACGTCCTACGAGCGGGTGGGACAATGAGCAGTTCTTC. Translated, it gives CSARPTSGWDNEQFF.

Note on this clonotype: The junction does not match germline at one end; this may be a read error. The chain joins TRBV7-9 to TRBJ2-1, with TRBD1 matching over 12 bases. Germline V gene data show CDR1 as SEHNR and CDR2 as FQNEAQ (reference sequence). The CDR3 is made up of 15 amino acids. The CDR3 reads CASSFGDRGLNAQFF. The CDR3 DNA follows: TGTGCCAGCAGCTTCGGGGACAGGGGGCTTAATGCGCAGTTCTTC.

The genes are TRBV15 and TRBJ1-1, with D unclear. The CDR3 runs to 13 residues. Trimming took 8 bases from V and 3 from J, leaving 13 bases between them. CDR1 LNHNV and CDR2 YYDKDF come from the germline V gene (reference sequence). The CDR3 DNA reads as TGTGCCACCCAGAGGGTGGAAGACACTGAAGCTTTCTTT. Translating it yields CATQRVEDTEAFF.

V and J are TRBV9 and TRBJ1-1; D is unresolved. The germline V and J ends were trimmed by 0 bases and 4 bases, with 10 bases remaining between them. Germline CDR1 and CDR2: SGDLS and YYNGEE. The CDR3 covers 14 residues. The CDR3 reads CASSVDGLGTEAFF. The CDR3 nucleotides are TGTGCCAGCAGCGTAGACGGTTTGGGCACTGAAGCTTTCTTT.